This T cell receptor beta chain was captured by sequencing in a study of shared clonotypes between healthy human individuals. The table came from immunoSEQ multiplex PCR; TCRdb's copy has only in-frame clones and leaves some out. The repertoire holds about 1 million clones, with 75% to 85% as singletons. The CDR3 sequence is 15 residues long. CDR1 is SGHDT and CDR2 is YYEEEE in the germline V gene. Trimming left V 4 bases short and J 5 bases short, with 18 bases between. The chain links TRBV5-6 to TRBJ2-5; unclear D gene. The sequenced material came from memory CD4+ T cells from PBMCs. Subset described: CD45RA-negative fraction. The receptor was isolated from a man aged 18 to 29 in good health. Some clones in this sample may be carry-over from other donors' samples. The DNA of the CDR3 is TGTGCCAGCAGCCTGCAGGCCGGGTCTCGGGAGACCCAGTACTTC. The encoded protein is CASSLQAGSRETQYF.